The 31 T cell receptor beta chains in this list originate from one sample, sequenced in a study of early T cells in non-severe SARS-CoV-2 infection (dated by TCRdb to 2020 to 2022). Libraries came from 5' RACE. The instrument given in TCRdb is NextSeq 500. TCRdb reworked the public reads: Q25 trimming with fastp, MiXCR clone assembly, productive beta chains retained. For every CDR3 protein sequence, its rows merge into one entry that carries the most common genes and DNA. In this sample the table shows roughly 69,000 distinct CDR3 sequences, 7% to 9.5% of which occur a single time. Of the sample, roughly 13% is held by the ten largest clones. The material was whole blood, obtained at baseline. The origin of the receptors is an adult who was a healthcare worker with PCR-confirmed SARS-CoV-2 infection or an uninfected control (not recorded which).

The rearrangement links TRBV5-4 to TRBJ2-7; D is possibly TRBD1 (6 bases). The V end was cut by 0 bases, the J end by 4 bases, with 14 bases between. This CDR3 has 15 amino acids. Germline CDR1 and CDR2: SGHNT and YYREEE (reference sequence). In DNA, the CDR3 is TGTGCCAGCAGCTTGGGCTGGGGGCCAGCTTACGAGCAGTACTTC. Protein: CASSLGWGPAYEQYF.

This clonotype has ten or more counts. The chain employs TRBV18 and TRBJ2-3, with D uncertain. V was pared by 2 bases and J by 5 bases, with 8 bases between. The CDR3 is 13 residues long. CDR1 and CDR2 (germline): KGHSH, LQKENI. The CDR3 DNA sequence: TGTGCCAGCTCACCAAATCCGGGAGATACGCAGTATTTT. This encodes CASSPNPGDTQYF.

This clonotype was detected many times. The chain joins TRBV2 to TRBJ2-1; D may be TRBD2 (6 bases). CDR1 SNHLY and CDR2 FYNNEI come from the germline V gene. The length of the CDR3 is 15 residues. V was shortened by 2 bases and J by 4 bases, with 12 bases between the two germline ends. The DNA for the CDR3 is TGTGCCAGCAGTGAACCAGGCGGGATTTACAATGAGCAGTTCTTC. Translating gives CASSEPGGIYNEQFF.

This clonotype was counted ten times or more. The chain carries TRBV7-9 and TRBJ1-2; D perhaps matches TRBD1 (6 bases). The CDR3 length is 13 residues. The ends were cut back, 4 bases at V and 8 bases at J, with 14 bases in the middle. The germline CDR1 and CDR2 sequences are SEHNR and FQNEAQ (reference sequence). CDR3 loop: CASSSYTGFGYTF. CDR3 sequence (DNA): TGTGCCAGCAGCTCCTATACAGGGTTCGGCTACACCTTC.

This clonotype was seen repeatedly, ten times or more. V gene TRBV29-1 combines with J gene TRBJ2-7; D might be TRBD1 (5 bases). Deletions cut 4 bases from V and 7 bases from J, with 11 bases between. The V gene's germline CDR1 is SQVTM and CDR2 ANQGSEA. This CDR3 contains 11 residues. The CDR3 region is CSVGAAGEQYF. CDR3 bases: TGCAGCGTTGGGGCAGCAGGGGAGCAGTACTTC.

The chain uses TRBV6-5 and TRBJ2-5; 8 positions agree with TRBD1. CDR3 length equals 15 residues. V trimming: 0 bases; J trimming: 6 bases; junction bases outside the gene matches: 6. Germline CDR1 reads MNHEY; CDR2 reads SVGAGI. The CDR3 DNA sequence: TGTGCCAGCAGTTACTCCCACCAGGGGGCAAAGACCCAGTACTTC. It yields the protein CASSYSHQGAKTQYF.

In this sample, this clonotype turned up a few times. The chain links TRBV5-4 to TRBJ2-1; D unresolved. Trimming stripped 1 base from V and 5 bases from J, with 7 bases between. The CDR3 has 13 amino acids. From germline, CDR1 is SGHNT and CDR2 YYREEE (reference sequence). The CDR3 here is CASSLRRDNEQFF. The CDR3 DNA sequence: TGTGCCAGCAGCTTGCGACGTGACAATGAGCAGTTCTTC.

The chain employs TRBV7-3 and TRBJ2-1; TRBD2 matches 13 bases. Germline values: CDR1 SGHTA, CDR2 FQGTGA. The ends lost 3 bases at V and 6 bases at J; junction bases unmatched: 11. The CDR3 is made up of 18 amino acids. The chain's CDR3 is CASSFGLAGASGVNEQFF. The CDR3 nucleotides are TGTGCCAGCAGCTTCGGACTAGCGGGAGCCTCCGGTGTCAATGAGCAGTTCTTC. Supplemented by reference TRBV7-3 and TRBJ2-1, the full variable domain reads GAGVSQTPSNKVTEKGKYVELRCDPISGHTALYWYRQSLGQGPEFLIYFQGTGAADDSGLPNDRFFAVRPEGSVSTLKIQRTERGDSAVYLCASSFGLAGASGVNEQFFGPGTRLTVL.

This clonotype was seen more than once but under ten times. This rearrangement joins TRBV5-1 to TRBJ2-7; no firm D call. Germline V CDR1 and CDR2: SGHRS, YFSETQ. The CDR3 is 13 residues long. V shed 6 bases and J shed 2 bases, with 12 bases lying between them. The CDR3 loop reads CASKNTGTYEQYF. The CDR3 nucleotides are TGCGCCAGCAAGAACACCGGTACCTACGAGCAGTACTTC.

This clonotype was recorded a few times. V and J are TRBV12-3 or TRBV12-4 and TRBJ2-7; 8 bases match TRBD2. The J segment lost 5 bases and the V segment lost 6 bases, leaving 9 bases of the junction unmatched. The CDR3 loop spans 14 amino acids. The CDR3 region is CASSVSGSFNEQYF. The DNA for the CDR3 is TGTGCCAGCAGCGTCAGCGGGAGTTTCAACGAGCAGTACTTC.

For this clonotype: Being one base from a much bigger clone, this may be a read error. J is TRBJ1-6 and V is TRBV5-1; no definite D call. Germline V CDR1 and CDR2: SGHRS, YFSETQ. CDR3 length: 16 residues. This CDR3 is CAGSWGVVTENSPLHF. The CDR3 nucleotides are TGCGCCGGCAGCTGGGGTGTGGTAACAGAGAATTCACCCCTCCACTTT.

This clonotype was observed a handful of times. V usage is TRBV4-1 and J usage is TRBJ1-4, with a tentative D call TRBD1 (5 bases). Germline CDR1 is MGHRA and CDR2 is YSYEKL. CDR3 length: 12 residues. V lost 6 bases and J 8 bases, leaving 10 bases between the germline ends. The CDR3 bases are TGCGCCAGCAGTAAGGGGCCAGAAAAACTGTTTTTT. Its translation: CASSKGPEKLFF.

This clonotype was counted many times. The chain carries TRBV18 and TRBJ1-2; no firm D call. Per the germline V gene, CDR1 is KGHSH and CDR2 is LQKENI. This CDR3 has 14 amino acids. Between the trimmed V and J ends, which lost 1 base and 3 bases, there was a span of 9 bases. The CDR3 sequence: CASSPLGADYGYTF. In nucleotides, the CDR3 is TGTGCCAGCTCACCACTGGGAGCGGACTATGGCTACACCTTC.

The chain combines TRBV5-1 with TRBJ2-7, with 7 nucleotides matching TRBD2. CDR1 SGHRS and CDR2 YFSETQ come from the germline V gene. The V and J ends lost 3 bases and 3 bases, in that order; junction bases with no gene match: 12. The CDR3 is made up of 16 amino acids. Written as DNA, the CDR3 is TGCGCCAGCAGCTCGGGGACTATCCCCAATGACTACGAGCAGTACTTC. Translating it yields CASSSGTIPNDYEQYF.

There are many counts of this clonotype. A junction end diverges from the germline sequence, so it may reflect a read error. This chain uses TRBV27 with TRBJ1-4; TRBD1 is a possible D gene (5 bases). CDR1 and CDR2 (germline): MNHEY, SMNVEV (reference sequence). The CDR3 consists of 14 residues. The chain's CDR3 is CASSLSTANEKLFF. CDR3 DNA: TGTGCCAGCAGTCTATCGACAGCTAATGAAAAACTGTTTTTT.

This chain connects TRBV15 to TRBJ2-7; D is perhaps TRBD2 (5 bases). Germline V lookup: CDR1 LNHNV, CDR2 YYDKDF (reference sequence). CDR3 length equals 13 residues. V shed 0 bases and J shed 6 bases, with 9 bases lying between them. The CDR3 bases are TGTGCCACCAGCAGAGATACCGGAGGCGAGCAGTACTTC. Translating gives CATSRDTGGEQYF.

This clonotype was seen many times. This chain links TRBV5-6 with TRBJ2-7; 10 nucleotides match TRBD1. The CDR3 loop spans 14 amino acids. V trimming: 3 bases; J trimming: 5 bases; junction bases outside the gene matches: 5. The V gene's germline CDR1 is SGHDT and CDR2 YYEEEE. The CDR3 nucleotides read TGTGCCAGCAGCTCCCGACAGGGGGCTAACGAGCAGTACTTC. It specifies CASSSRQGANEQYF.

This clonotype showed up just a few times. The J gene is TRBJ2-7, the V gene TRBV15, with a tentative D call TRBD2 (5 bases). V lost 6 bases and J lost 0, with 12 bases in between. The CDR3 is made up of 14 amino acids. The germline CDR1 and CDR2 sequences are LNHNV and YYDKDF (reference sequence). CDR3 nucleotide sequence: TGTGCCACCAGTGTAGCGCCGCCCTCCTACGAGCAGTACTTC. Translation gives CATSVAPPSYEQYF.

This chain links TRBV15 with TRBJ2-3; 9 nucleotides agree with TRBD1. The CDR3 has 14 residues. Trimming cost V 8 bases and J 3 bases; bases outside gene matches: 6. The germline CDR1 and CDR2 sequences are LNHNV and YYDKDF (reference sequence). The chain's CDR3 is CATYGQGRTDTQYF. The DNA of the CDR3 is TGTGCCACCTACGGACAGGGGAGGACAGATACGCAGTATTTT.

This clonotype was seen a few times. The chain combines TRBV6-2 or TRBV6-3 with TRBJ2-7; D remains unclear. V gave up 0 bases and J gave up 13 bases, with 10 bases separating them. This CDR3 is 11 amino acids long. CDR1 MNHEY and CDR2 SVGEGT come from the germline V gene. The CDR3 DNA reads as TGTGCCAGCAGTTACTCGAGCAGGTTATACTTC. This codes for CASSYSSRLYF.

Here the CDR3 reads CASSLASGSKKQYF. DNA of the CDR3: TGTGCCAGCAGCTTGGCCAGCGGGAGTAAGAAGCAGTACTTC. The chain couples TRBV5-4 to TRBJ2-7; 8 bases are shared with TRBD2. The junction had 7 bases not matched to a gene; V was cut back by 0 bases and J by 8 bases. The CDR3 loop spans 14 amino acids. In germline, CDR1 is SGHNT, CDR2 YYREEE (reference sequence).

The rearrangement joins TRBV7-2 to TRBJ2-6; D possibly corresponds to TRBD1 (6 bases). The CDR3 contains 16 residues. With 5 bases removed from V and 4 bases from J, the gap between germline ends came to 15 bases. Germline CDR1 and CDR2: SGHTA and FQGNSA. Here the CDR3 DNA reads TGTGCCAGCAGCCCGAGGGGGTCGACCGGGGCCAACGTCCTGACTTTC. This encodes CASSPRGSTGANVLTF.

The chain carries TRBV20-1 and TRBJ2-1; D uncertain. The CDR3 totals 10 residues. The V end lost 6 bases, the J end lost 15 bases, and 15 bases lay between the germline ends. CDR1 is DFQATT and CDR2 is SNEGSKA in the germline V gene (reference sequence). CDR3 residues: CSATPPPPFF. The CDR3 DNA reads as TGCAGTGCCACCCCCCCTCCTCCGTTCTTC.

The chain uses TRBV5-1 and TRBJ2-5; 8 bases align to TRBD1. Germline V lookup: CDR1 SGHRS, CDR2 YFSETQ. The CDR3 is made up of 14 amino acids. Unmatched junction bases numbered 7, after V lost 4 bases and J lost 5 bases. In nucleotides, the CDR3 is TGCGCCAGCAGCGGAGGACAGGGTATGGAGACCCAGTACTTC. Translation gives CASSGGQGMETQYF. The whole variable domain, remainder taken from reference TRBV5-1 and TRBJ2-5, is KAGVTQTPRYLIKTRGQQVTLSCSPISGHRSVSWYQQTPGQGLQFLFEYFSETQRNKGNFPGRFSGRQFSNSRSEMNVSTLELGDSALYLCASSGGQGMETQYFGPGTRLLVL.

This clonotype was counted at least ten times. Here the CDR3 DNA reads TGCAGTGCTGGGGGCAGGGGTTCACGCACTGAAGCTTTCTTT. It yields the protein CSAGGRGSRTEAFF. The rearrangement joins TRBV20-1 to TRBJ1-1, with a weak D call TRBD1 (6 bases). V lost 5 bases and J lost 4, with 17 bases in between. The germline V gene has CDR1 DFQATT and CDR2 SNEGSKA (reference sequence). The CDR3 covers 14 residues.

The V call is TRBV21-1, the J call TRBJ2-7; no check of the table's D call, TRBD1, against the DNA was made. TRBV21-1 is noted as a pseudogene. The CDR3 length is 14 residues. DNA for the CDR3: TGTGCCAGCAGTATGCGCCTAATCTCCTACGAGCAGTACTTC. This encodes CASSMRLISYEQYF.

This clonotype was seen repeatedly, ten times or more. CDR3 sequence (DNA): TGCAGTGCTCTGTGGATGAACACTGAAGCTTTCTTT. Protein: CSALWMNTEAFF. The chain joins TRBV20-1 to TRBJ1-1; D is unclear. The CDR3 has 12 amino acids. Germline assignment: CDR1 DFQATT and CDR2 SNEGSKA (reference sequence). V gave up 5 bases and J gave up 0 bases, with 7 bases separating them.

This clonotype came up many times. The CDR3 DNA follows: TGTGCCAGCTCACCAAGGTCCGGGACTGTCACAGATACGCAGTATTTT. Protein: CASSPRSGTVTDTQYF. The V gene is TRBV18, the J gene TRBJ2-3, with D possibly TRBD2 on 6 matching bases. Germline-derived CDR1 and CDR2 are KGHSH and LQKENI. Trimming cost V 2 bases and J 2 bases, with 14 bases left between them. The CDR3 contains 16 residues.

This clonotype was counted a few times. This rearrangement joins TRBV14 to TRBJ2-7; possibly TRBD2 for D (6 bases). Germline assignment: CDR1 SGHDN and CDR2 FVKESK. CDR3 size: 14 residues. Trimming removed 1 base from V and 6 bases from J, with 13 bases in between. The CDR3 loop reads CASSQVLMTSEQYF. CDR3 bases: TGTGCCAGCAGCCAAGTACTAATGACTAGCGAGCAGTACTTC.

This clonotype was seen a handful of times. The CDR3: CSANGQGNTEAFF. Written as DNA, the CDR3 is TGCAGTGCTAACGGGCAGGGGAACACTGAAGCTTTCTTT. This chain connects TRBV20-1 to TRBJ1-1; the D gene is possibly TRBD1 (5 bases). CDR1 is DFQATT and CDR2 is SNEGSKA in the germline V gene (reference sequence). This CDR3 contains 13 residues. V was pared by 4 bases and J by 1 base, with 10 bases between.

This clonotype was seen more than once but under ten times. The rearrangement joins TRBV6-5 to TRBJ2-5; D is perhaps TRBD1 or TRBD2 (5 bases each). The CDR3 has 15 residues. The V end lost 1 base, the J end lost 0 bases, and 9 bases lay between the germline ends. Germline-derived CDR1 and CDR2 are MNHEY and SVGAGI. CDR3 in DNA: TGTGCCAGCAGTTACTTGGGACGGAACCAAGAGACCCAGTACTTC. Amino acid sequence: CASSYLGRNQETQYF.